Listed below are T cell receptor beta chains from one sample, sequenced in a study of T cell changes during pregnancy in multiple sclerosis. The method was immunoSEQ multiplex PCR; TCRdb's version includes in-frame clones alone and lacks a portion of them. The repertoire includes around 62,000 clones, less than 95% of them detected once, and 1.4% to 1.5% sits in the top ten. The input for sequencing was peripheral blood, taken in the third trimester of pregnancy. These receptors originate from a female donor with multiple sclerosis, enrolled in a pregnancy study. Both conserved end residues are part of each CDR3. Fields, in order: V gene, clone size, D gene, J gene, CDR3 protein, CDR3 DNA. A D gene is named only where the DNA matches it firmly. Where a row states a size, it is once, few, many or the class of an expanded clone; other rows omit it.

v_call: TRBV5-1
clone_size: .
d_call: .
j_call: TRBJ2-1
cdr3_aa: CASSFAGSGYNEQFF
cdr3_nt: TGCGCCAGCAGCTTCGCGGGGTCGGGGTACAATGAGCAGTTCTTC

v_call: TRBV11-3
clone_size: .
d_call: .
j_call: TRBJ2-7
cdr3_aa: CASSLGPVGDQYF
cdr3_nt: TGTGCCAGCAGCTTAGGTCCGGTCGGGGATCAGTACTTC

v_call: TRBV7-6
clone_size: .
d_call: .
j_call: TRBJ1-1
cdr3_aa: CASSSRWNTEAFF
cdr3_nt: TGTGCCAGCAGCTCCAGGTGGAACACTGAAGCTTTCTTT

v_call: TRBV9
clone_size: .
d_call: .
j_call: TRBJ1-2
cdr3_aa: CASSPTGGDYGYTF
cdr3_nt: TGTGCCAGCAGCCCTACCGGGGGGGACTATGGCTACACCTTC

v_call: TRBV2
clone_size: .
d_call: TRBD1
j_call: TRBJ1-1
cdr3_aa: CASDRENTEAFF
cdr3_nt: TGTGCCAGCGACAGGGAGAACACTGAAGCTTTCTTT

v_call: TRBV27
clone_size: .
d_call: TRBD1
j_call: TRBJ1-1
cdr3_aa: CASSPTGSEAFF
cdr3_nt: TGTGCCAGCAGCCCGACAGGGTCTGAAGCTTTCTTT

v_call: TRBV11-3
clone_size: .
d_call: TRBD2
j_call: TRBJ2-1
cdr3_aa: CASSSAGGWGNEQFF
cdr3_nt: TGTGCCAGCAGCTCAGCGGGGGGCTGGGGGAATGAGCAGTTCTTC

v_call: TRBV21-1
clone_size: .
d_call: .
j_call: TRBJ1-1
cdr3_aa: CASSEPPRLNTEAFF
cdr3_nt: TGTGCCAGCAGCGAGCCCCCGAGGCTCAACACTGAAGCTTTCTTT

v_call: TRBV28
clone_size: .
d_call: .
j_call: TRBJ1-5
cdr3_aa: CASSSPIGQPQHF
cdr3_nt: TGTGCCAGCAGTTCCCCTATCGGTCAGCCCCAGCATTTT

v_call: TRBV29-1
clone_size: .
d_call: TRBD1
j_call: TRBJ1-1
cdr3_aa: CSVQRTGDANTEAFF
cdr3_nt: TGCAGCGTCCAGAGAACAGGGGACGCGAACACTGAAGCTTTCTTT

v_call: TRBV11-2
clone_size: .
d_call: TRBD1
j_call: TRBJ2-2
cdr3_aa: CASSLVRDSRTGELFF
cdr3_nt: TGTGCCAGCAGCTTAGTCCGGGACAGTCGCACCGGGGAGCTGTTTTTT

v_call: TRBV6-5
clone_size: .
d_call: .
j_call: TRBJ1-1
cdr3_aa: CASSYSELHSEAFF
cdr3_nt: TGTGCCAGCAGTTACTCAGAACTCCACAGTGAAGCTTTCTTT

v_call: TRBV5-1
clone_size: .
d_call: .
j_call: TRBJ2-5
cdr3_aa: CASSPSNPSETQYF
cdr3_nt: TGCGCCAGCAGCCCTAGTAATCCCTCAGAGACCCAGTACTTC

v_call: TRBV18
clone_size: .
d_call: TRBD1
j_call: TRBJ1-2
cdr3_aa: CASSSLAGTGIGGYTF
cdr3_nt: TGTGCCAGCTCATCGCTAGCCGGGACAGGAATCGGTGGCTACACCTTC

v_call: TRBV6-1
clone_size: .
d_call: .
j_call: TRBJ1-3
cdr3_aa: CASLTTGGNTIYF
cdr3_nt: TGTGCCAGCTTAACGACAGGCGGAAACACCATATATTTT

v_call: TRBV19
clone_size: few
d_call: .
j_call: TRBJ1-1
cdr3_aa: CASGQTGFTEAFF
cdr3_nt: TGTGCCAGTGGGCAGACAGGCTTCACTGAAGCTTTCTTT

v_call: TRBV30
clone_size: .
d_call: .
j_call: TRBJ1-2
cdr3_aa: CAWSVPSRYTF
cdr3_nt: TGTGCTTGGAGTGTTCCCTCGAGGTACACCTTC

v_call: TRBV19
clone_size: .
d_call: TRBD2
j_call: TRBJ2-5
cdr3_aa: CASRSSGLVETQYF
cdr3_nt: TGTGCCAGTAGATCTAGCGGACTTGTGGAGACCCAGTACTTC

v_call: TRBV7-6
clone_size: .
d_call: TRBD1
j_call: TRBJ2-7
cdr3_aa: CASSPGLGTGDGEQYF
cdr3_nt: TGTGCCAGCAGCCCTGGTCTAGGGACAGGGGATGGGGAGCAGTACTTC

v_call: TRBV6-4
clone_size: .
d_call: .
j_call: TRBJ2-2
cdr3_aa: CASSPGTLHTGELFF
cdr3_nt: TGTGCCAGCAGTCCAGGGACTCTTCACACCGGGGAGCTGTTTTTT

v_call: TRBV6-6
clone_size: once
d_call: .
j_call: TRBJ1-5
cdr3_aa: CASSYGTGQPQHF
cdr3_nt: TGTGCCAGCAGTTACGGTACGGGTCAGCCCCAGCATTTT

v_call: TRBV30
clone_size: .
d_call: TRBD1
j_call: TRBJ2-2
cdr3_aa: CALGPGQGAGGELFF
cdr3_nt: TGTGCCCTGGGACCGGGACAGGGGGCGGGCGGGGAGCTGTTTTTT

v_call: TRBV19
clone_size: .
d_call: .
j_call: TRBJ1-2
cdr3_aa: CASTAAGTNYGYTF
cdr3_nt: TGTGCCAGTACAGCGGCAGGAACTAACTATGGCTACACCTTC

v_call: TRBV25-1
clone_size: .
d_call: TRBD1
j_call: TRBJ2-1
cdr3_aa: CASSGYMRDRDYNEQFF
cdr3_nt: TGTGCCAGCAGTGGCTATATGAGGGACAGAGACTACAATGAGCAGTTCTTC

v_call: TRBV6-1
clone_size: .
d_call: TRBD1
j_call: TRBJ2-7
cdr3_aa: CASSFDRAYEQYF
cdr3_nt: TGTGCCAGCAGTTTCGACAGGGCCTACGAGCAGTACTTC

v_call: TRBV19
clone_size: .
d_call: TRBD2
j_call: TRBJ2-7
cdr3_aa: CASSGGGRSLYEQYF
cdr3_nt: TGTGCCAGTAGTGGGGGCGGGAGGAGCCTCTACGAGCAGTACTTC

v_call: TRBV19
clone_size: .
d_call: .
j_call: TRBJ1-1
cdr3_aa: CASRQIPNTEAFF
cdr3_nt: TGTGCCAGCCGACAGATTCCGAACACTGAAGCTTTCTTT

v_call: TRBV27
clone_size: .
d_call: TRBD2
j_call: TRBJ2-7
cdr3_aa: CASRPGLDYEQYF
cdr3_nt: TGTGCCAGCAGGCCGGGACTAGACTACGAGCAGTACTTC